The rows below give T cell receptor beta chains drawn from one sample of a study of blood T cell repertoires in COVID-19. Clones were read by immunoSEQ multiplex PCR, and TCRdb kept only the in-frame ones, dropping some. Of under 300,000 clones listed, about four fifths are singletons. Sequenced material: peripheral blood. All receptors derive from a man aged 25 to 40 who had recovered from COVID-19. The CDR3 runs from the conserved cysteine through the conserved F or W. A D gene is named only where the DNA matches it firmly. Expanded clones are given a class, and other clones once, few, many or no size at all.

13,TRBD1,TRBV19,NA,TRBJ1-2,TGTGCCAGTATCGGACAGGGGGTCTCTGGCTACACCTTC,CASIGQGVSGYTF
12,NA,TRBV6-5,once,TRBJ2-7,TGTGCCAGCAGGAGGGACTTCTACGAGCAGTACTTC,CASRRDFYEQYF
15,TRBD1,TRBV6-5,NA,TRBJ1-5,TGTGCCAGCAGGGGACAGGTCCATAGCAATCAGCCCCAGCATTTT,CASRGQVHSNQPQHF
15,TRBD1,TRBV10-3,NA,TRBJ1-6,TGTGCCACGGACTCGGGACAGGGTAGGAATTCACCCCTCCACTTT,CATDSGQGRNSPLHF
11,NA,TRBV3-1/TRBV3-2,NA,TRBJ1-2,TGTGCCAGCAGCCCCGGGGGGGGCTACACCTTC,CASSPGGGYTF
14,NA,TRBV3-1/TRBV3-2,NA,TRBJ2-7,TGTGCCAGCAGCCATCGCGGGTCGGCGGGAGAGCAGTACTTC,CASSHRGSAGEQYF
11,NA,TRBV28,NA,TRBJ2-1,TGTGCCAGTGGGGGGATTAATGAGCAGTTCTTC,CASGGINEQFF
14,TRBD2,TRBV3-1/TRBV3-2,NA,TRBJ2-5,TGTGCCAGCAGCCAAGCGGGGGGACAAGAGACCCAGTACTTC,CASSQAGGQETQYF
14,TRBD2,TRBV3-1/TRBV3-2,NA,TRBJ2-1,TGTGCCAGCAGCCGTAGCGGGGCTGGCAATGAGCAGTTCTTC,CASSRSGAGNEQFF
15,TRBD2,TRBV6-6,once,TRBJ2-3,TGTGCCAGCAGTACAACTAGCGGGGGGTCGAGTACGCAGTATTTT,CASSTTSGGSSTQYF
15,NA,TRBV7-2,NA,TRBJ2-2,TGTGCCAGCAGCTTAGTGCCAGCGAATAGCGGGGAGCTGTTTTTT,CASSLVPANSGELFF
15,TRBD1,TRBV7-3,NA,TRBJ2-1,TGTGCCAGCAGCTTCGGTAGGACAGGGGGGAATGAGCAGTTCTTC,CASSFGRTGGNEQFF
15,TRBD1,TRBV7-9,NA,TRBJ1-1,TGTGCCAGCACCTGGACCGGGACAGGGAACACTGAAGCTTTCTTT,CASTWTGTGNTEAFF
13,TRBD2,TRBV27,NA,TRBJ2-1,TGTGCCAGCAGTTTGAGCGGGGGAGTTGAGCAGTTCTTC,CASSLSGGVEQFF
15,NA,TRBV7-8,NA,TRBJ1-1,TGTGCCAGCGCCCTGAATGGGTACGGGGGCACTGAAGCTTTCTTT,CASALNGYGGTEAFF
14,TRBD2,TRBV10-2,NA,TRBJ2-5,TGCGCCAGCAGAGCTAGCGGGGGACAAGAGACCCAGTACTTC,CASRASGGQETQYF
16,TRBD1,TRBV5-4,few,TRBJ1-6,TGTGCCAGCAGCTTGGACCCGGGACAGGGTTGGACACCCCTCCACTTT,CASSLDPGQGWTPLHF
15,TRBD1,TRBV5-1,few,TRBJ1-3,TGCGCCAGCAGCTTGGGGGACAGGAATCGGAACACCATATATTTT,CASSLGDRNRNTIYF
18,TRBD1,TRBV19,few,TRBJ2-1,TGTGCCAGTAGTATAGGCGGACGACAGGGTACATTTTCCAATGAGCAGTTCTTC,CASSIGGRQGTFSNEQFF
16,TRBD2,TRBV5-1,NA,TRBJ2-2,TGCGCCAGCAGCTTGGATGGCGGGGGTAGCACCGGGGAGCTGTTTTTT,CASSLDGGGSTGELFF
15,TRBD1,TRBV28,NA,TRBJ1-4,TGTGCCAGCAGAATGACAGGGCTGGACAGAGAAAAACTGTTTTTT,CASRMTGLDREKLFF
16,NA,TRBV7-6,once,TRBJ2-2,TGTGCCAGCAGCTTAATGGAGTTAGGGAACACCGGGGAGCTGTTTTTT,CASSLMELGNTGELFF
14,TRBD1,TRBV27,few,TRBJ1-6,TGTGCCAGCACCGGACAGGGGGCGGGTTCACCCCTCCACTTT,CASTGQGAGSPLHF